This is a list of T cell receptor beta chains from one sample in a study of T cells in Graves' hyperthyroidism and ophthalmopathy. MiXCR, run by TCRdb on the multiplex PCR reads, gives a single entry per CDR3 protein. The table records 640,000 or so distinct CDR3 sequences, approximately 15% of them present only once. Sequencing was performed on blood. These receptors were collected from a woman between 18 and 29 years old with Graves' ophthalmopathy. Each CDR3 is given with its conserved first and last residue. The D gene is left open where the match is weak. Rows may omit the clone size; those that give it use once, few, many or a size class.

CDR3 protein: CASSLRTVYGYTF; CDR3 DNA: TGTGCCAGCAGCTTAAGGACAGTTTATGGCTACACCTTC; D gene: .; CDR3 length: 13; J gene: TRBJ1-2; clone size: many; V gene: TRBV7-2
CDR3 protein: CASSETFEAFF; CDR3 DNA: TGTGCCAGCTCGGAAACTTTTGAAGCTTTCTTT; D gene: .; CDR3 length: 11; J gene: TRBJ1-1; clone size: many; V gene: TRBV18
CDR3 protein: CASSMGGLAGIVRQNNEQFF; CDR3 DNA: TGTGCCAGTAGTATGGGGGGACTAGCGGGTATTGTAAGGCAGAACAATGAGCAGTTCTTC; D gene: TRBD2; CDR3 length: 20; J gene: TRBJ2-1; clone size: .; V gene: TRBV19
CDR3 protein: CASRAGTGAGNTIYF; CDR3 DNA: TGTGCCAGCAGAGCCGGGACAGGGGCTGGAAACACCATATATTTT; D gene: TRBD1; CDR3 length: 15; J gene: TRBJ1-3; clone size: many; V gene: TRBV2
CDR3 protein: CASSHRGEQYF; CDR3 DNA: TGTGCCAGCAGCCATCGCGGCGAGCAGTACTTC; D gene: .; CDR3 length: 11; J gene: TRBJ2-7; clone size: many; V gene: TRBV3-1
CDR3 protein: CASSLIGRGGRSSPLHF; CDR3 DNA: TGTGCCAGCAGTTTAATCGGCCGGGGGGGGCGAAGTTCACCCCTCCACTTT; D gene: .; CDR3 length: 17; J gene: TRBJ1-6; clone size: many; V gene: TRBV27
CDR3 protein: CASSSGLAPDTQYF; CDR3 DNA: TGTGCCAGCAGCTCGGGACTAGCTCCAGATACGCAGTATTTT; D gene: TRBD2; CDR3 length: 14; J gene: TRBJ2-3; clone size: many; V gene: TRBV11-2
CDR3 protein: CASSRGAGPSYEQYF; CDR3 DNA: TGTGCCAGCAGCCGGGGGGCAGGGCCTTCCTACGAGCAGTACTTC; D gene: .; CDR3 length: 15; J gene: TRBJ2-7; clone size: .; V gene: TRBV11-3
CDR3 protein: CASSLVREGYNEQFF; CDR3 DNA: TGTGCCAGCAGCTTAGTGCGGGAGGGCTACAATGAGCAGTTCTTC; D gene: TRBD2; CDR3 length: 15; J gene: TRBJ2-1; clone size: many; V gene: TRBV11-3
CDR3 protein: CASSSSGSAGELFF; CDR3 DNA: TGTGCCAGCAGTTCTAGCGGGAGTGCCGGGGAGCTGTTTTTT; D gene: TRBD2; CDR3 length: 14; J gene: TRBJ2-2; clone size: many; V gene: TRBV12-3/TRBV12-4
CDR3 protein: CASSFRTSHEQYF; CDR3 DNA: TGCGCCAGCAGCTTTAGGACTAGCCACGAGCAGTACTTC; D gene: TRBD2; CDR3 length: 13; J gene: TRBJ2-7; clone size: .; V gene: TRBV5-1
CDR3 protein: CSAHKMGLAGDSYNEQFF; CDR3 DNA: TGCAGTGCTCACAAGATGGGACTAGCCGGGGACTCCTACAATGAGCAGTTCTTC; D gene: TRBD2; CDR3 length: 18; J gene: TRBJ2-1; clone size: many; V gene: TRBV20-1
CDR3 protein: CACRGGSHTEAFF; CDR3 DNA: TGTGCCTGCCGAGGGGGCTCTCACACTGAAGCTTTCTTT; D gene: TRBD1; CDR3 length: 13; J gene: TRBJ1-1; clone size: many; V gene: TRBV30
CDR3 protein: CASSHPRTGSTEAFF; CDR3 DNA: TGCGCCAGCAGCCATCCCCGGACGGGGAGCACTGAAGCTTTCTTT; D gene: .; CDR3 length: 15; J gene: TRBJ1-1; clone size: .; V gene: TRBV4-1
CDR3 protein: CASSQQGAGTEAFF; CDR3 DNA: TGTGCCAGCAGCCAACAGGGGGCAGGTACTGAAGCTTTCTTT; D gene: TRBD1; CDR3 length: 14; J gene: TRBJ1-1; clone size: many; V gene: TRBV3-1
CDR3 protein: CASNDPLSADTQYF; CDR3 DNA: TGTGCCAGCAATGATCCCCTGAGCGCAGATACGCAGTATTTT; D gene: .; CDR3 length: 14; J gene: TRBJ2-3; clone size: many; V gene: TRBV28
CDR3 protein: CAISDQGQGEGYTF; CDR3 DNA: TGTGCCATCAGTGACCAGGGACAGGGGGAAGGCTACACCTTC; D gene: TRBD1; CDR3 length: 14; J gene: TRBJ1-2; clone size: .; V gene: TRBV10-3
CDR3 protein: CSAREYSGRGTVTYNEQFF; CDR3 DNA: TGCAGTGCTAGAGAGTATAGCGGGAGGGGAACAGTCACCTACAATGAGCAGTTCTTC; D gene: TRBD2; CDR3 length: 19; J gene: TRBJ2-1; clone size: many; V gene: TRBV20-1
CDR3 protein: CASSSTRDSGNYNEQFF; CDR3 DNA: TGTGCCAGCAGTTCTACCAGGGATAGCGGGAACTACAATGAGCAGTTCTTC; D gene: TRBD2; CDR3 length: 17; J gene: TRBJ2-1; clone size: many; V gene: TRBV11-1
CDR3 protein: CSAREPNTEAFF; CDR3 DNA: TGCAGCGCGAGGGAGCCGAACACTGAAGCTTTCTTT; D gene: .; CDR3 length: 12; J gene: TRBJ1-1; clone size: many; V gene: TRBV29-1
CDR3 protein: CASSYPDGYGYTF; CDR3 DNA: TGTGCCAGCAGTTACCCGGACGGCTATGGCTACACCTTC; D gene: .; CDR3 length: 13; J gene: TRBJ1-2; clone size: many; V gene: TRBV6-5
CDR3 protein: CASSIISGSNEQFF; CDR3 DNA: TGTGCCAGTAGTATAATTAGCGGGAGCAATGAGCAGTTCTTC; D gene: TRBD2; CDR3 length: 14; J gene: TRBJ2-1; clone size: .; V gene: TRBV19
CDR3 protein: CASSFIAGDSYEQYF; CDR3 DNA: TGTGCCAGCAGCTTCATAGCGGGAGATAGCTACGAGCAGTACTTC; D gene: TRBD2; CDR3 length: 15; J gene: TRBJ2-7; clone size: many; V gene: TRBV7-2
CDR3 protein: CSAGTGTAHSPLHF; CDR3 DNA: TGCAGTGCAGGAACCGGGACAGCCCATTCACCCCTCCACTTT; D gene: TRBD1; CDR3 length: 14; J gene: TRBJ1-6; clone size: .; V gene: TRBV20-1
CDR3 protein: CASSLEGFGYGYTF; CDR3 DNA: TGTGCCAGCAGCTTAGAGGGATTTGGCTATGGCTACACCTTC; D gene: .; CDR3 length: 14; J gene: TRBJ1-2; clone size: many; V gene: TRBV7-9
CDR3 protein: CASSQVADFYGYTF; CDR3 DNA: TGCGCCAGCAGCCAAGTCGCAGATTTCTATGGCTACACCTTC; D gene: .; CDR3 length: 14; J gene: TRBJ1-2; clone size: .; V gene: TRBV4-3
CDR3 protein: CASSPGAGDRSGGELFF; CDR3 DNA: TGTGCCAGCAGCCCGGGCGCGGGAGATAGGTCCGGTGGGGAGCTGTTTTTT; D gene: TRBD2; CDR3 length: 17; J gene: TRBJ2-2; clone size: many; V gene: TRBV12-3/TRBV12-4
CDR3 protein: CASRTGAHEKLFF; CDR3 DNA: TGTGCCAGCCGGACAGGGGCGCACGAAAAACTGTTTTTT; D gene: TRBD1; CDR3 length: 13; J gene: TRBJ1-4; clone size: many; V gene: TRBV6-2/TRBV6-3
CDR3 protein: CASSEVEPGGEQFF; CDR3 DNA: TGTGCCAGCAGTGAAGTCGAGCCTGGGGGTGAGCAGTTCTTC; D gene: .; CDR3 length: 14; J gene: TRBJ2-1; clone size: many; V gene: TRBV2
CDR3 protein: CASSSRETSSYNEQFF; CDR3 DNA: TGTGCCAGTAGTTCGCGGGAGACGAGCTCCTACAATGAGCAGTTCTTC; D gene: TRBD2; CDR3 length: 16; J gene: TRBJ2-1; clone size: few; V gene: TRBV19
CDR3 protein: CASTGWTSGSHYNEQFF; CDR3 DNA: TGTGCCAGCACCGGGTGGACTAGCGGGAGTCATTACAATGAGCAGTTCTTC; D gene: TRBD2; CDR3 length: 17; J gene: TRBJ2-1; clone size: many; V gene: TRBV7-8
CDR3 protein: CASSWRGGTSDNEQFF; CDR3 DNA: TGTGCCAGCAGCTGGCGGGGGGGGACTTCGGACAATGAGCAGTTCTTC; D gene: TRBD2; CDR3 length: 16; J gene: TRBJ2-1; clone size: .; V gene: TRBV7-9
CDR3 protein: CASSYSIAGGYNEQFF; CDR3 DNA: TGTGCCAGCAGTTACTCGATAGCGGGAGGGTACAATGAGCAGTTCTTC; D gene: TRBD2; CDR3 length: 16; J gene: TRBJ2-1; clone size: .; V gene: TRBV6-5
CDR3 protein: CASSFSGRGTGNTIYF; CDR3 DNA: TGTGCCAGCAGTTTCTCGGGGAGGGGGACTGGAAACACCATATATTTT; D gene: .; CDR3 length: 16; J gene: TRBJ1-3; clone size: many; V gene: TRBV28
CDR3 protein: CASSPQRGRGTLHF; CDR3 DNA: TGTGCCAGCAGCCCCCAACGGGGGCGAGGTACCCTCCACTTT; D gene: .; CDR3 length: 14; J gene: TRBJ1-6; clone size: few; V gene: TRBV7-9
CDR3 protein: CASNVGQHEQYF; CDR3 DNA: TGTGCCAGCAATGTAGGACAGCACGAGCAGTACTTC; D gene: .; CDR3 length: 12; J gene: TRBJ2-7; clone size: many; V gene: TRBV5-6
CDR3 protein: CASSQVADPTYEQYF; CDR3 DNA: TGCGCCAGCAGCCAAGTGGCTGACCCTACCTACGAGCAGTACTTC; D gene: .; CDR3 length: 15; J gene: TRBJ2-7; clone size: few; V gene: TRBV4-1
CDR3 protein: CASSYRYSSYNEQFF; CDR3 DNA: TGTGCCAGCAGTTACAGGTACAGCTCCTACAATGAGCAGTTCTTC; D gene: .; CDR3 length: 15; J gene: TRBJ2-1; clone size: few; V gene: TRBV6-2/TRBV6-3
CDR3 protein: CSVDRVAISSYNEQFF; CDR3 DNA: TGCAGCGTTGACAGAGTAGCGATCAGCTCCTACAATGAGCAGTTCTTC; D gene: .; CDR3 length: 16; J gene: TRBJ2-1; clone size: many; V gene: TRBV29-1
CDR3 protein: CASSLGVGVSSYNEQFF; CDR3 DNA: TGTGCCAGCAGTTTAGGGGTAGGGGTGAGCTCCTACAATGAGCAGTTCTTC; D gene: .; CDR3 length: 17; J gene: TRBJ2-1; clone size: many; V gene: TRBV28
CDR3 protein: CASGRDSGIDEQFF; CDR3 DNA: TGTGCCAGCGGGAGGGACTCAGGAATCGATGAGCAGTTCTTC; D gene: TRBD2; CDR3 length: 14; J gene: TRBJ2-1; clone size: .; V gene: TRBV12-3/TRBV12-4
CDR3 protein: CAISPGHLNTEAFF; CDR3 DNA: TGTGCCATCAGTCCGGGACACTTGAACACTGAAGCTTTCTTT; D gene: .; CDR3 length: 14; J gene: TRBJ1-1; clone size: many; V gene: TRBV10-3
CDR3 protein: CASSGGFGSTDTQYF; CDR3 DNA: TGTGCCAGCAGCGGTGGATTTGGGAGCACAGATACGCAGTATTTT; D gene: .; CDR3 length: 15; J gene: TRBJ2-3; clone size: many; V gene: TRBV9
CDR3 protein: CASSYQGWGNQPQHF; CDR3 DNA: TGTGCCAGTTCATATCAGGGTTGGGGCAATCAGCCCCAGCATTTT; D gene: .; CDR3 length: 15; J gene: TRBJ1-5; clone size: few; V gene: TRBV19
CDR3 protein: CASSMGTSGGNEQFF; CDR3 DNA: TGTGCCAGCAGTATGGGGACTAGCGGGGGGAATGAGCAGTTCTTC; D gene: TRBD2; CDR3 length: 15; J gene: TRBJ2-1; clone size: many; V gene: TRBV27
CDR3 protein: CASSFLRQGFGGTGELFF; CDR3 DNA: TGTGCCAGCAGCTTTCTCAGACAGGGCTTTGGCGGCACCGGGGAGCTGTTTTTT; D gene: TRBD1; CDR3 length: 18; J gene: TRBJ2-2; clone size: many; V gene: TRBV7-2
CDR3 protein: CASSLASAGGYEQYF; CDR3 DNA: TGTGCCAGCAGCTTAGCCAGCGCGGGGGGCTACGAGCAGTACTTC; D gene: TRBD2; CDR3 length: 15; J gene: TRBJ2-7; clone size: many; V gene: TRBV7-2
CDR3 protein: CSARRDGLDETQYF; CDR3 DNA: TGCAGTGCAAGAAGGGACGGATTGGACGAGACCCAGTACTTC; D gene: .; CDR3 length: 14; J gene: TRBJ2-5; clone size: .; V gene: TRBV20-1
CDR3 protein: CASGGDNEQFF; CDR3 DNA: TGTGCCTCCGGGGGGGACAATGAGCAGTTCTTC; D gene: TRBD2; CDR3 length: 11; J gene: TRBJ2-1; clone size: many; V gene: TRBV7-3
CDR3 protein: CASSPVRQGSNQPQHF; CDR3 DNA: TGCGCCAGCAGTCCTGTTAGACAGGGTAGCAATCAGCCCCAGCATTTT; D gene: TRBD1; CDR3 length: 16; J gene: TRBJ1-5; clone size: .; V gene: TRBV4-3
CDR3 protein: CASSYRDSFSSYNEQFF; CDR3 DNA: TGTGCCAGCAGCTACCGGGACTCCTTTAGCTCCTACAATGAGCAGTTCTTC; D gene: .; CDR3 length: 17; J gene: TRBJ2-1; clone size: many; V gene: TRBV7-2
CDR3 protein: CASSFGLAGWGLDEQYF; CDR3 DNA: TGTGCCAGCAGTTTTGGACTAGCGGGATGGGGCTTGGACGAGCAGTACTTC; D gene: TRBD2; CDR3 length: 17; J gene: TRBJ2-7; clone size: .; V gene: TRBV12-3/TRBV12-4